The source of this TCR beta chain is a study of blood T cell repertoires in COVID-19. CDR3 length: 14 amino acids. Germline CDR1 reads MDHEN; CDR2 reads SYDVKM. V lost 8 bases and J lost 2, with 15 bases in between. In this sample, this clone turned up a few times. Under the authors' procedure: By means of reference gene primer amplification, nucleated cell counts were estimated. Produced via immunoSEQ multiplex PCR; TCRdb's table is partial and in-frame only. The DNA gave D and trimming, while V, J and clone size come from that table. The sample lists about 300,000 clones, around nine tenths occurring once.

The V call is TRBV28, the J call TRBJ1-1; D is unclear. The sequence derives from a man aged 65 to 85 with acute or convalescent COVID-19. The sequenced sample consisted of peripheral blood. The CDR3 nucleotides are TGTGCCAGCGGCTCTTCACCGGGTAACACTGAAGCTTTCTTT. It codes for CASGSSPGNTEAFF. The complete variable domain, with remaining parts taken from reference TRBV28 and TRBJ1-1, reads DVKVTQSSRYLVKRTGEKVFLECVQDMDHENMFWYRQDPGLGLRLIYFSYDVKMKEKGDIPEGYSVSREKKERFSLILESASTNQTSMYLCASGSSPGNTEAFFGQGTRLTVV.